Below, 11 T cell receptor beta chains from the same sample are listed, as sequenced in a study of blood T cell repertoires in COVID-19. Sequencing used immunoSEQ multiplex PCR; TCRdb keeps in-frame clones, though not all of them. The table shows 200,000 to 250,000 clones, with less than 90% occurring only once. Material for sequencing was peripheral blood. These receptors all come from a woman at least 80 years old with active or convalescent COVID-19.

The V call is TRBV6-2 or TRBV6-3, the J call TRBJ1-5; D is unclear. This CDR3 comprises 15 residues. Trimming took off 5 bases at V and 2 bases at J, with 13 bases between the two ends. Germline V lookup: CDR1 MNHEY, CDR2 SVGEGT. The CDR3 bases are TGTGCCAGCAGTCCCGCCTCTGCGGGCAATCAGCCCCAGCATTTT. Residues: CASSPASAGNQPQHF.

Regarding this clone: The sample carries other DNA sequences with the same CDR3. The chain has TRBV12-3 or TRBV12-4 and TRBJ1-1; D uncertain. The CDR3 totals 13 residues. The germline V and J ends were trimmed by 6 bases and 1 base, with 9 bases remaining between them. The CDR3 nucleotides are TGTGCCAGCAGCCTCCAGGAGAACACTGAAGCTTTCTTT. It translates to CASSLQENTEAFF.

V usage is TRBV4-3 and J usage is TRBJ2-7, with a possible D match to TRBD2 (5 bases). V lost 4 bases to trimming and J lost 0 bases, with 13 bases between them. This CDR3 is built from 15 residues. Germline V gene sequence: CDR1 LGHNA, CDR2 YSLEER. The CDR3 DNA sequence: TGCGCCAGCAGCCGCGTGCGGGCTAGCTCCTACGAGCAGTACTTC. Amino acid sequence: CASSRVRASSYEQYF.

V gene TRBV2 combines with J gene TRBJ2-2, with TRBD2 as a possible D gene (5 bases). The CDR3 covers 16 residues. The germline V gene encodes CDR1 SNHLY and CDR2 FYNNEI. The V end lost 3 bases, the J end lost 0 bases, and 11 bases lay between the germline ends. The CDR3 DNA is TGTGCCAGCAGTGATTTAAGTAGCGCGAACACCGGGGAGCTGTTTTTT. Its protein product is CASSDLSSANTGELFF.

This clone was counted a single time. This chain joins TRBV15 and TRBJ1-2; 7 nucleotides agree with TRBD1. This CDR3 has 13 residues. Germline CDR1 reads LNHNV; CDR2 reads YYDKDF (reference sequence). J lost 8 bases, V lost 3 bases, and 6 bases had no gene match. The chain's CDR3 is CATSSDRAWGYTF. The DNA for the CDR3 is TGTGCCACCAGCAGCGACAGGGCATGGGGCTACACCTTC.

This chain links TRBV27 with TRBJ1-2; TRBD1 aligns across 8 bases. Germline CDR1 reads MNHEY; CDR2 reads SMNVEV (reference sequence). Trimming at V came to 6 bases and at J to 4 bases, leaving 7 bases not matched to a gene. This CDR3 region has 14 residues. In DNA form, the CDR3 reads TGTGCCAGCAGAAGGACAGGGCAGGTCTATGGCTACACCTTC. This gives the protein CASRRTGQVYGYTF.

This clone was seen more than once but under ten times. The chain combines TRBV7-3 with TRBJ2-3; 7 bases map to TRBD1. Germline V gives CDR1 SGHTA, CDR2 FQGTGA. V gave up 1 base and J gave up 5 bases; unmatched junction bases: 6. The CDR3 sequence is 15 residues long. The DNA of the CDR3 is TGTGCCAGCAGCTTAAGCAGGGGGTTTGGAGATACGCAGTATTTT. This gives the protein CASSLSRGFGDTQYF.

This chain uses TRBV18 with TRBJ2-7; possible D gene TRBD1, 7 bases. This CDR3 has 14 amino acids. From germline, CDR1 is KGHSH and CDR2 LQKENI. V gave up 6 bases and J gave up 3 bases, with 15 bases separating them. The chain's CDR3 is CASSPQGGDYEQYF. The CDR3 DNA reads TGTGCCAGCTCCCCGCAGGGGGGAGACTACGAGCAGTACTTC.

This sequence joins TRBV28 and TRBJ2-1, with 12 bases fitting TRBD2. J lost 6 bases, V lost 5 bases, and 8 bases had no gene match. Per the germline V gene, CDR1 is MDHEN and CDR2 is SYDVKM. This CDR3 contains 16 residues. CDR3 bases: TGTGCCAGCAGTCCCCAGAGACTAGCGGGAGCCAATGAGCAGTTCTTC. Amino acid sequence: CASSPQRLAGANEQFF.

This sequence joins TRBV5-1 and TRBJ2-5; tentative D call: TRBD2 (8 bases). Germline CDR1 and CDR2: SGHRS and YFSETQ. The CDR3 spans 17 residues. Between the trimmed V and J ends, which lost 4 bases and 3 bases, there was a span of 22 bases. CDR3 loop: CASSPGGVRGTEETQYF. The CDR3 DNA reads TGCGCCAGCAGCCCCGGGGGGGTCAGGGGGACGGAAGAGACCCAGTACTTC. The whole variable domain, filled in from reference TRBV5-1 and TRBJ2-5, reads KAGVTQTPRYLIKTRGQQVTLSCSPISGHRSVSWYQQTPGQGLQFLFEYFSETQRNKGNFPGRFSGRQFSNSRSEMNVSTLELGDSALYLCASSPGGVRGTEETQYFGPGTRLLVL.

The rearrangement uses TRBV7-3 and TRBJ1-1, with 7 positions matching TRBD1. Germline V gene lookup returns CDR1 SGHTA and CDR2 FQGTGA. The CDR3 has 15 amino acids. V shed 5 bases, J shed 3 bases, and the junction held 9 bases outside the gene matches. The CDR3 sequence is CASSLGGRDHTEAFF. CDR3 coding DNA: TGTGCCAGCAGCCTAGGGGGCAGGGATCACACTGAAGCTTTCTTT.